A single sample is the source of the 23 T cell receptor beta chains below, sequenced in a study of T cell repertoires in cytomegalovirus infection. Using its own MiXCR run on the reads, TCRdb lists one record per CDR3 protein. The sample has more than 650,000 distinct CDR3 sequences; approximately 34% are singletons. Source material: PBMCs. Every receptor here comes from a human donor in good health (CMV status not recorded). Some clones in this sample may be carry-over from other donors' samples.

The genes are TRBV4-1 and TRBJ2-5, with D possibly TRBD1 on 5 matching bases. The CDR3 contains 15 residues. Deletions cut 6 bases from V and 0 bases from J, with 14 bases between. Germline values: CDR1 MGHRA, CDR2 YSYEKL. This chain's CDR3 is CASSRDSPDQETQYF. The CDR3, as DNA: TGCGCCAGCAGTCGAGACAGTCCCGACCAAGAGACCCAGTACTTC.

This chain uses TRBV7-2 with TRBJ2-1; no clear D gene. Germline values: CDR1 SGHTA, CDR2 FQGNSA. This CDR3 has 14 amino acids. With 5 bases removed from V and 9 bases from J, the gap between germline ends came to 17 bases. CDR3 bases: TGTGCCAGCAGCCCTGGATCAGCCGGGCGTGAGCAGTTCTTC. It encodes CASSPGSAGREQFF.

The chain combines TRBV19 with TRBJ1-5, with 10 bases identical to TRBD1. CDR3 length: 15 residues. The V gene end was trimmed by 3 bases and the J gene end by 6 bases; junction bases not matched to a gene: 5. Germline V lookup: CDR1 LNHDA, CDR2 SQIVND (reference sequence). CDR3 DNA: TGTGCCAGTAGTATTATGACAGGGGGCATTCAGCCCCAGCATTTT. Translating it yields CASSIMTGGIQPQHF. The variable domain in full, completed from reference TRBV19 and TRBJ1-5, reads DGGITQSPKYLFRKEGQNVTLSCEQNLNHDAMYWYRQDPGQGLRLIYYSQIVNDFQKGDIAEGYSVSREKKESFPLTVTSAQKNPTAFYLCASSIMTGGIQPQHFGDGTRLSIL.

This clonotype was counted many times. The gene calls are TRBV7-8 and TRBJ1-2, with D unclear. This CDR3 has 15 amino acids. Germline V gives CDR1 SGHVS, CDR2 FQNEAQ. Trimming pared 0 bases from V and 6 bases from J, leaving 14 bases between. The CDR3 DNA follows: TGTGCCAGCAGCTTAGCGTCGGGGAGCCCTAATGGCTACACCTTC. It yields the protein CASSLASGSPNGYTF.

With regard to this clonotype: At one boundary the junction diverges from the germline segment, which might be a read error. This rearrangement joins TRBV4-1 to TRBJ2-2, with 9 positions matching TRBD1. This CDR3 is 19 amino acids long. CDR1 and CDR2 (germline): MGHRA, YSYEKL. CDR3 nucleotides: TGTGCCAGCAGCCAAGATTCCCCGACAGGGGGAAGGAACACCGGGGAGCTGTTTTTT. Amino acids: CASSQDSPTGGRNTGELFF.

The chain is built from TRBV11-2 and TRBJ2-5; D is ambiguous. CDR3 length: 12 residues. Looked up from germline, CDR1 is SGHAT and CDR2 is FQNNGV. With 0 bases removed from V and 4 bases from J, the gap between germline ends came to 3 bases. CDR3 nucleotides: TGTGCCAGCAGCTTAGATATAGAGACCCAGTACTTC. Residues: CASSLDIETQYF.

This clonotype was observed many times. The chain recombines TRBV10-2 with TRBJ2-7; no definite D call. Per the germline V gene, CDR1 is WSHSY and CDR2 is SAAADI. Trimming cost V 6 bases and J 0 bases, with 6 bases left between them. CDR3 length: 12 amino acids. The CDR3 DNA reads as TGCGCCAGCAGCCACGACTCCTACGAGCAGTACGTC. Its protein is CASSHDSYEQYV.

This clonotype was counted only a few times. V gene TRBV7-6 combines with J gene TRBJ2-5; D remains unclear. The CDR3 is 13 amino acids. Trimming took 5 bases from V and 3 from J, leaving 10 bases between them. CDR1 is SGHVS and CDR2 is FNYEAQ in the germline V gene. In DNA form, the CDR3 reads TGTGCCAGCAGCCGAGTTGGAAAAGAGACCCAGTACTTC. This gives the protein CASSRVGKETQYF.

This chain joins TRBV28 and TRBJ2-3; tentatively, D is TRBD2 (6 bases). The CDR3 is 12 residues long. CDR1 MDHEN and CDR2 SYDVKM come from the germline V gene. The germline V and J ends were trimmed by 10 bases and 4 bases, with 12 bases remaining between them. The CDR3 here is CATGGWADTQYF. DNA for the CDR3: TGTGCCACCGGGGGTTGGGCAGATACGCAGTATTTT.

This clonotype occurred a few times. V and J are TRBV12-3 or TRBV12-4 and TRBJ1-1; the D gene is possibly TRBD1 (6 bases). The CDR3 length is 13 residues. The ends were cut back, 6 bases at V and 3 bases at J, with 11 bases in the middle. In nucleotides, the CDR3 is TGTGCCAGCAGGACGACAGGTTACACTGAAGCTTTCTTT. Its protein is CASRTTGYTEAFF.

This clonotype was detected only a few times. The chain uses TRBV28 and TRBJ2-4, with 8 bases fitting TRBD2. Trimming removed 5 bases from V and 1 base from J; junction bases left unmatched: 10. This CDR3 spans 17 amino acids. Germline-derived CDR1 and CDR2 are MDHEN and SYDVKM. The CDR3, as DNA: TGTGCCAGCAGTCCCGCGGGGGGAAGTGTGGCCAAAAACATTCAGTACTTC. This codes for CASSPAGGSVAKNIQYF.

This clonotype was found a few times. The gene calls are TRBV7-9 and TRBJ1-1, with TRBD1 matching 7 bases. Germline V CDR1 and CDR2: SEHNR, FQNEAQ (reference sequence). Trimming took 5 bases from V and 1 from J; bases not matched to a gene: 7. The CDR3 has 15 amino acids. Here the CDR3 DNA reads TGTGCCAGCAGCCCGCCCCACAGGGGGAACACTGAAGCTTTCTTT. As protein: CASSPPHRGNTEAFF.

The V call is TRBV19, the J call TRBJ2-1; 8 bases agree with TRBD1. Losses at the gene ends were 10 bases for V and 1 base for J; bases not matched to a gene: 12. The CDR3 spans 16 residues. Per the germline V gene, CDR1 is LNHDA and CDR2 is SQIVND (reference sequence). The CDR3 reads CATRSPYRGSYNEQFF. The CDR3 DNA is TGTGCCACCAGATCCCCTTACAGGGGGTCCTACAATGAGCAGTTCTTC.

The table lists this clonotype with a few counts. The V and J genes are TRBV14 and TRBJ1-4; D may be TRBD1 (6 bases). Germline CDR1 is SGHDN and CDR2 is FVKESK. The CDR3 sequence is 18 residues long. The V and J ends lost 3 bases and 8 bases respectively, with 25 bases between them. The CDR3 coding sequence is TGTGCCAGCAGCCAGCCACAGGGAATGGGGGGCCATGACGAAAAACTGTTTTTT. Encoded protein: CASSQPQGMGGHDEKLFF. Full variable domain (rest looked up from reference TRBV14 and TRBJ1-4): EAGVTQFPSHSVIEKGQTVTLRCDPISGHDNLYWYRRVMGKEIKFLLHFVKESKQDESGMPNNRFLAERTGGTYSTLKVQPAELEDSGVYFCASSQPQGMGGHDEKLFFGSGTQLSVL.

This clonotype appeared a few times. V and J are TRBV29-1 and TRBJ2-3; D is perhaps TRBD1 (5 bases). The germline CDR1 and CDR2 sequences are SQVTM and ANQGSEA. This CDR3 is 15 amino acids long. V dropped 5 bases and J dropped 4 bases, with 19 bases sitting between them. In DNA form, the CDR3 reads TGCAGCGTTTCAACGCAGGGTTTTGGGCCAGATACGCAGTATTTT. Its translation is CSVSTQGFGPDTQYF.

This clonotype was observed a few times. CDR3 amino acids: CASSLLEDTQYF. As DNA, the CDR3 is TGTGCCAGCAGCTTATTAGAGGATACGCAGTATTTT. The gene calls are TRBV7-6 and TRBJ2-3; D not certain. The germline V and J ends were trimmed by 2 bases and 6 bases, with 6 bases remaining between them. This CDR3 has 12 residues. The germline CDR1 and CDR2 sequences are SGHVS and FNYEAQ.

This chain joins TRBV7-7 and TRBJ1-5; 9 positions match TRBD1. Germline assignment: CDR1 SSHAT and CDR2 FNYEAQ (reference sequence). Losses at the gene ends were 5 bases for V and 0 bases for J; bases not matched to a gene: 11. The length of the CDR3 is 18 residues. The CDR3 DNA follows: TGTGCCAGCAGCCCAGGGGACAGGGTGTGTTATAGCAATCAGCCCCAGCATTTT. Encoded protein: CASSPGDRVCYSNQPQHF.

The J gene is TRBJ1-4, the V gene TRBV7-4; D ambiguous. V lost 5 bases and J lost 0, with 10 bases in between. The CDR3 spans 15 residues. Germline-derived CDR1 and CDR2 are SGHVT and SQSDAQ. CDR3: CASSQASATNEKLFF. Written as DNA, the CDR3 is TGTGCCAGCAGCCAAGCAAGCGCAACTAATGAAAAACTGTTTTTT.

The V call is TRBV28, the J call TRBJ2-1, with 7 bases that match TRBD1. This CDR3 is built from 16 residues. Germline assignment: CDR1 MDHEN and CDR2 SYDVKM. The V and J ends lost 6 bases and 6 bases, in that order; junction bases with no gene match: 14. The CDR3 spells CASSQNPGQRINEQFF. In DNA, the CDR3 is TGTGCCAGCAGCCAGAACCCGGGACAGAGAATCAATGAGCAGTTCTTC.

Many counts were recorded for this clonotype. The CDR3 sequence is CASSVGAGGPYEQYF. The CDR3 DNA is TGTGCCAGCAGCGTGGGAGCGGGAGGGCCATACGAGCAGTACTTC. This chain uses TRBV7-2 with TRBJ2-7; TRBD2 matches at 10 bases. CDR1 and CDR2 (germline): SGHTA, FQGNSA. This CDR3 comprises 15 residues. Trimming removed 5 bases from V and 4 bases from J; junction bases left unmatched: 8. Drawing the rest from reference TRBV7-2 and TRBJ2-7, the complete variable domain is GAGVSQSPSNKVTEKGKDVELRCDPISGHTALYWYRQSLGQGLEFLIYFQGNSAPDKSGLPSDRFSAERTGGSVSTLTIQRTQQEDSAVYLCASSVGAGGPYEQYFGPGTRLTVT.

The sample holds a few counts of this clonotype. This chain uses TRBV19 with TRBJ2-7; 11 nucleotides line up with TRBD1. This CDR3 spans 13 amino acids. Trimming took 9 bases from V and 2 from J; bases not matched to a gene: 3. Looked up from germline, CDR1 is LNHDA and CDR2 is SQIVND (reference sequence). CDR3 sequence reads: CASGQGATYEQYF. The CDR3 bases are TGTGCCAGCGGACAGGGGGCCACCTACGAGCAGTACTTC.

V usage is TRBV6-8 and J usage is TRBJ1-2; 10 nucleotides match TRBD1. The J segment lost 2 bases and the V segment lost 6 bases, leaving 9 bases of the junction unmatched. CDR1 and CDR2 (germline): MNHGY, SAAAGT. The CDR3 extends over 16 amino acids. For the CDR3, the DNA is TGTGCCAGCAGCAAAACGGGACAGGGGATAAACTATGGCTACACCTTC. The encoded protein is CASSKTGQGINYGYTF.

The chain has TRBV15 and TRBJ2-2; no definite D call. V was cut by 5 bases and J by 6 bases, with 10 bases left in between. Germline V CDR1 and CDR2: LNHNV, YYDKDF (reference sequence). The CDR3 runs to 13 residues. CDR3 sequence: CATSPARPGELFF. CDR3 bases: TGTGCCACCAGCCCCGCGCGCCCCGGGGAGCTGTTTTTT.